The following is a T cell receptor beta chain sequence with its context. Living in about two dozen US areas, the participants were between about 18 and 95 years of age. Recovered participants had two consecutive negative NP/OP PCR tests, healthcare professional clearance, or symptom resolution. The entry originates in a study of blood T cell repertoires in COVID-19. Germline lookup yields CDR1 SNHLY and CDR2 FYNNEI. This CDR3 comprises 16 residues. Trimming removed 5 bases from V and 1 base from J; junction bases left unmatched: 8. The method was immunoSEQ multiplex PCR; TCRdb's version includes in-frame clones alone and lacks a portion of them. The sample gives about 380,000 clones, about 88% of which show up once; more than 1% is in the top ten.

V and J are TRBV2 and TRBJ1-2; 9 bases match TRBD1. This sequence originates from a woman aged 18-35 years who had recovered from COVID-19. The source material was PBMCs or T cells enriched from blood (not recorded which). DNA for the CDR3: TGTGCCAGCAGTATTAAACTGACAGGGGGTAACTATGGCTACACCTTC. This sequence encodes CASSIKLTGGNYGYTF.